The clone carrying this TCR beta chain turned up a few times. Its antigen is currently unknown. This sample is part of a study of T cells in Graves' hyperthyroidism and ophthalmopathy. Whole-study results and caveats: Most thyroid clonotypes with frequency above 0.001 were detected in blood.

The CDR3 spans 14 residues. Unmatched junction bases numbered 6, after V lost 5 bases and J lost 3 bases. Germline V gene lookup returns CDR1 DFQATT and CDR2 SNEGSKA (reference sequence). Amplified regions were TCR beta CDR3 sequences from RNA transcripts. The TCR CDR3 was amplified in a first-round RT-PCR using the HTBI primer set. One entry per CDR3 protein, called by TCRdb with MiXCR from the multiplex PCR reads. The repertoire consists of fewer than 350,000 distinct CDR3 sequences, with 15% to 20% occurring once and the leading ten covering 45% to 55%. Diagnosing involved the use of clinical symptoms, serum thyroxine and TRAb, thyroid ultrasound and orbital computed tomography.

The V call is TRBV20-1, the J call TRBJ1-4, with 7 nucleotides matching TRBD1. This TCR derives from a woman aged 45-65 years with Graves' hyperthyroidism. The specimen sequenced was blood. The CDR3 DNA is TGCAGTGCTGATACCGGGACAGCTAATGAAAAACTGTTTTTT. It is translated as CSADTGTANEKLFF.